The sequence of this T cell receptor beta chain was determined in a study of T cells in Graves' hyperthyroidism and ophthalmopathy. Using RNA transcripts as the source, TCR beta CDR3 regions were amplified. Primed by the HTBI set, a first-round RT-PCR was run on the TCR CDR3. TCRdb ran MiXCR on the multiplex PCR reads and lists one entry per CDR3 protein. Of a few hundred thousand distinct CDR3 sequences detected, roughly 20% appear once; the ten largest clones hold more than 20%. Study-wide findings and caveats: Most expanded thyroid clonotypes above 0.001 also appeared in blood.

Note on this clonotype: Its specificity is unknown. One end of the junction fails to match germline, which may point to a read error.

The CDR3 length is 16 residues. Germline-derived CDR1 and CDR2 are MNHNS and SASEGT. The chain combines TRBV6-1 with TRBJ2-7, with D perhaps TRBD1 (6 bases). This clonotype was obtained from a man in his late teens or twenties with Graves' hyperthyroidism. Sample: blood. This CDR3 reads CASSESRAGVSYEQCF. The CDR3 region has the DNA TGTGCCAGCAGTGAAAGTCGGGCAGGGGTATCCTACGAGCAGTGCTTC.